This T cell receptor beta chain was profiled in a study of human T cells and chemical hapten exposure. Whole-study results and caveats: As patch test score rose, PT1 expanded TCR counts tended to rise as well.

Time point in this sample: patch test 3, about 24 weeks after DPC sensitization. Described treatment: therapeutic diphenylcyclopropenone sensitization with weekly scalp DPC. Blood sampling occurred before each patch-test application. Per the original data handling: Ranging from roughly 23,224 to 700,000, TCR counts per sample had a median value of around 92,000. TCRdb reprocessed the RACE reads via MiXCR and lists one record per CDR3 protein. These V and J calls are TCRdb output, not the study's own analysis. Of 90,000 to 110,000 distinct CDR3 sequences in the sample, around 34% were seen once. This clonotype was seen more than once but under ten times. The antigen is undetermined. This receptor was taken from a man in his forties with alopecia areata. Some clones in this sample may be carry-over from other donors' samples. The sequencing here drew on whole blood, taken in connection with sensitization to the hapten diphenylcyclopropenone (DPC).

The CDR3 nucleotides read TGTGCCAGCAGCCCGGGACAGTTTAATGAAAAACTGTTTTTT. This gives the protein CASSPGQFNEKLFF. The V call is TRBV7-6, the J call TRBJ1-4; 7 nucleotides match TRBD1. Germline V CDR1 and CDR2: SGHVS, FNYEAQ. The CDR3 is 14 residues long. After removal of 5 bases from V and 4 bases from J, the junction contained 4 bases not matched to a gene.